This section outlines one TCR beta chain sequence together with its context. Its antigen is undetermined. CD8 cells classed as naive were CD45RO-negative and positively selected for CCR7, excluding terminally differentiated effector memory CD45RA+ cells. These data are taken from a study of shared clonotypes between healthy human individuals. Whole-study findings and limits: On the whole, naive subsets had larger estimated richness than memory subsets had.

TCRdb's table, derived via immunoSEQ multiplex PCR, lists solely in-frame clones and lacks some. The data contain about 2 million clones, roughly 94% of them singletons. Sequenced: naive CD8+ T cells sorted from blood. This clonotype originated in a man aged 18 to 30 in good health.

This chain's CDR3 is CASSEYGRALVTYEQYF. The CDR3, as DNA: TGTGCCAGCAGTGAATATGGCAGGGCATTGGTAACGTACGAGCAGTACTTC. The chain combines TRBV2 with TRBJ2-7; tentatively, D is TRBD1 (5 bases). V lost 2 bases, J lost 4 bases, and 21 bases lay in between. The CDR3 is made up of 17 amino acids. Germline assignment: CDR1 SNHLY and CDR2 FYNNEI.